What follows describes a single T cell receptor (beta chain). Its specificity is unknown. The data are from a study of vaccination effects on CD4 cells after COVID-19. Trimming pared 2 bases from V and 5 bases from J, leaving 18 bases between. Germline-derived CDR1 and CDR2 are MNHEY and SMNVEV (reference sequence). This CDR3 contains 16 residues. An approximately ten-day culture period preceded the isolation of CD4+ T cells. SARS-CoV-2 infected the person between March and December 2020, as confirmed by PCR. Subjects were given two BNT162b2 or mRNA-1273 vaccine doses. Clones were sequenced by immunoSEQ multiplex PCR, and TCRdb holds only the in-frame ones, with some missing. The sample holds tens of thousands of clones, around three quarters seen once.

This specimen was CD4+ T cells from PBMCs cultured without peptide, taken after COVID-19 vaccination. J is TRBJ1-2 and V is TRBV27; unclear D gene. The TCR originated in a human donor who had a prior SARS-CoV-2 infection. CDR3: CASSLSGRAIGYGYTF. For the CDR3, the DNA is TGTGCCAGCAGTTTAAGCGGGAGGGCGATCGGATATGGCTACACCTTC.